These 29 T cell receptor beta chains came from one sample sequenced in a study of blood T cell repertoires in COVID-19. Clones were read by immunoSEQ multiplex PCR, and TCRdb kept only the in-frame ones, dropping some. Of approximately 230,000 clones detected, approximately 86% appear once; the ten largest clones hold 14% to 15%. The sequenced material came from PBMCs or T cells enriched from blood (not recorded which). The receptors shown here come from a woman aged 45-59 years with acute COVID-19.

V and J are TRBV5-1 and TRBJ2-1; TRBD2 aligns across 14 bases. Germline V gene data show CDR1 as SGHRS and CDR2 as YFSETQ. Trimming cost V 0 bases and J 9 bases; bases outside gene matches: 8. The CDR3 runs 17 residues. The CDR3 sequence: CASSLEFRLAGGIEQFF. CDR3 sequence (DNA): TGCGCCAGCAGCTTGGAGTTCAGACTAGCGGGAGGGATTGAGCAGTTCTTC.

The chain combines TRBV28 with TRBJ2-3, with D possibly being TRBD1 (6 bases). The germline V gene encodes CDR1 MDHEN and CDR2 SYDVKM. Trimming pared 3 bases from V and 1 base from J, leaving 11 bases between. This CDR3 is built from 15 residues. The DNA for the CDR3 is TGTGCCAGCAGTTTGACGGGACACCGCACAGATACGCAGTATTTT. The encoded protein is CASSLTGHRTDTQYF.

V usage is TRBV3-1 (or the pseudogene TRBV3-2) and J usage is TRBJ2-7; D uncertain. The CDR3 totals 17 residues. In germline, CDR1 is LGHDT, CDR2 YNNKEL (reference sequence). Trimming cost V 0 bases and J 2 bases, with 17 bases left between them. The CDR3 DNA reads as TGTGCCAGCAGCCAAGATCTACGAACATTTACTACCTACGAGCAGTACTTC. It yields the protein CASSQDLRTFTTYEQYF.

The chain joins TRBV18 to TRBJ2-3, with 10 bases matching TRBD1. Germline V lookup: CDR1 KGHSH, CDR2 LQKENI. This CDR3 region has 15 residues. V lost 2 bases to trimming and J lost 1 base; unmatched junction nucleotides: 0. For the CDR3, the DNA is TGTGCCAGCTCACCAGGGACAGGGGGCACAGATACGCAGTATTTT. It is translated as CASSPGTGGTDTQYF.

The rearrangement joins TRBV9 to TRBJ2-5, with 7 bases matching TRBD2. This CDR3 is 15 amino acids long. Looked up from germline, CDR1 is SGDLS and CDR2 is YYNGEE. Trimming cost V 2 bases and J 4 bases; bases outside gene matches: 8. CDR3 residues: CASSVGLVGSETQYF. As DNA, the CDR3 is TGTGCCAGCAGCGTTGGACTAGTGGGGTCAGAGACCCAGTACTTC.

This clone was observed a handful of times. Compared with germline, one end of the junction differs, possibly owing to a read error. This same CDR3 is encoded by further DNA sequences in the sample. The chain has TRBV7-2 and TRBJ2-3; 12 bases map to TRBD2. Looked up from germline, CDR1 is SGHTA and CDR2 is FQGNSA. CDR3 length equals 14 residues. The CDR3 coding sequence is TGTGCCAGCAGCCTAGCGGGAGGGGTAGATACGCAGTATTTT. This gives the protein CASSLAGGVDTQYF.

The gene calls are TRBV7-9 and TRBJ1-5, with D unresolved. The V and J ends lost 0 bases and 7 bases respectively, with 10 bases between them. The length of the CDR3 is 14 residues. Germline values: CDR1 SEHNR, CDR2 FQNEAQ (reference sequence). The CDR3: CASSLATGRQPQHF. In DNA, the CDR3 is TGTGCCAGCAGCTTAGCTACGGGGAGGCAGCCCCAGCATTTT.

With regard to this clone: The same CDR3 is also encoded by other DNA sequences in this sample. The rearrangement links TRBV30 to TRBJ1-2; 8 bases are shared with TRBD1. The CDR3 contains 13 residues. CDR1 and CDR2 (germline): GTSNPN, SVGIG (reference sequence). V trimming: 5 bases; J trimming: 0 bases; junction bases outside the gene matches: 2. CDR3 sequence (DNA): TGTGCCTGGGGGACAGGTACTAACTATGGCTACACCTTC. Translation gives CAWGTGTNYGYTF.

This clone was counted only a few times. The chain couples TRBV18 to TRBJ1-1, with 7 bases matching TRBD1. Germline CDR1 and CDR2: KGHSH and LQKENI. The CDR3 contains 13 residues. The V segment lost 2 bases and the J segment 10 bases; nucleotides outside the gene matches: 7. The CDR3 region has the DNA TGTGCCAGCTCACCAGGCGGGCAGGGGGTAGCTTTCTTT. This gives the protein CASSPGGQGVAFF.

The rearrangement joins TRBV11-1 to TRBJ2-3; no clear D. V lost 5 bases and J lost 2, with 5 bases in between. In germline, CDR1 is SGHAT, CDR2 FQDESV (reference sequence). This CDR3 region has 12 residues. CDR3 sequence: CASSLYTDTQYF. The CDR3 DNA is TGTGCCAGCAGCCTGTACACAGATACGCAGTATTTT.

V gene TRBV27 combines with J gene TRBJ2-7; 7 nucleotides match TRBD2. The J segment lost 4 bases and the V segment lost 0 bases, leaving 12 bases of the junction unmatched. There are 17 residues in the CDR3. CDR1 is MNHEY and CDR2 is SMNVEV in the germline V gene (reference sequence). CDR3 sequence: CASSLSWGGGSEYEQYF. In DNA form, the CDR3 reads TGTGCCAGCAGTTTATCGTGGGGTGGCGGGAGTGAATACGAGCAGTACTTC.

The chain uses TRBV6-1 and TRBJ1-3; 9 bases are shared with TRBD1. The CDR3 loop spans 16 amino acids. Per the germline V gene, CDR1 is MNHNS and CDR2 is SASEGT. With 4 bases clipped from V and 2 bases from J, the junction kept 6 bases outside the gene matches. CDR3 DNA: TGTGCCAGCAGTGGGGGACAGGGAGCGCCTGGAAACACCATATATTTT. Protein: CASSGGQGAPGNTIYF.

The chain joins TRBV29-1 to TRBJ1-2; 8 bases line up with TRBD1. The V gene's germline CDR1 is SQVTM and CDR2 ANQGSEA. V shed 3 bases and J 6 bases; nucleotides not matched to a gene: 6. The CDR3 sequence is 13 residues long. The DNA for the CDR3 is TGCAGCGTTGATAACCCGACAGGGGATGGCTACACCTTC. Its protein is CSVDNPTGDGYTF.

V is TRBV18 and J is TRBJ1-1, with TRBD1 as a possible D gene (6 bases). Germline loops: CDR1 KGHSH, CDR2 LQKENI. The CDR3 is made up of 14 amino acids. The V end was cut by 6 bases, the J end by 5 bases, with 16 bases between. CDR3 protein: CASSSTGKETEAFF. The CDR3 region has the DNA TGTGCCAGCTCCTCGACAGGAAAAGAGACTGAAGCTTTCTTT.

The chain carries TRBV6-4 and TRBJ2-4; weak D call: TRBD1 (6 bases). The germline V gene has CDR1 MRHNA and CDR2 SNTAGT. The CDR3 extends over 14 amino acids. V was trimmed by 3 bases and J by 9 bases, leaving 15 bases between them. CDR3 DNA sequence: TGTGCCAGCAGTGAGGGCAGGGGTAGGAGCATTCAGTACTTC. Translated, it gives CASSEGRGRSIQYF.

Only a few counts were recorded for this clone. The rearrangement joins TRBV7-3 to TRBJ2-7; 8 bases map to TRBD1. Trimming at V came to 3 bases and at J to 3 bases, leaving 7 bases not matched to a gene. Per germline, CDR1 SGHTA and CDR2 FQGTGA. CDR3 length: 15 residues. Written as DNA, the CDR3 is TGTGCCAGCAGCTTTACCGGGACAGGTAGCTACGAGCAGTACTTC. This gives the protein CASSFTGTGSYEQYF.

The rearrangement joins TRBV10-3 to TRBJ2-2; 7 bases align to TRBD1. The CDR3 spans 15 residues. V lost 5 bases and J lost 3; bases outside the gene matches: 6. Germline V gives CDR1 ENHRY, CDR2 SYGVKD. The CDR3 here is CAISHRGPDTGELFF. The CDR3 DNA sequence: TGTGCCATCAGTCACAGGGGTCCGGACACCGGGGAGCTGTTTTTT.

The chain combines TRBV7-2 with TRBJ1-2; D might be TRBD1 (6 bases). The CDR3 runs to 13 residues. V lost 2 bases and J lost 8, with 12 bases in between. Looked up from germline, CDR1 is SGHTA and CDR2 is FQGNSA. The CDR3 DNA sequence: TGTGCCAGCAGCTTATGGGGGCTTTGGGGCTACACCTTC. Its protein is CASSLWGLWGYTF.

The chain employs TRBV7-9 and TRBJ1-1; D not certain. The V gene's germline CDR1 is SEHNR and CDR2 FQNEAQ (reference sequence). This CDR3 comprises 13 residues. Between the trimmed V and J ends, which lost 1 base and 3 bases, there was a span of 6 bases. CDR3 sequence: CASSLGAHTEAFF. The CDR3 nucleotides read TGTGCCAGCAGCTTAGGGGCCCACACTGAAGCTTTCTTT.

The chain employs TRBV19 and TRBJ2-5, with D possibly matching TRBD2 (5 bases). The CDR3 spans 14 residues. Trimming left V 6 bases short and J 5 bases short, with 16 bases between. CDR1 LNHDA and CDR2 SQIVND come from the germline V gene (reference sequence). CDR3 loop: CASSTSSSRETQYF. For the CDR3, the DNA is TGTGCCAGTAGCACTAGTTCTAGTCGGGAGACCCAGTACTTC.

The genes are TRBV2 and TRBJ2-2; TRBD2 matches 11 bases. Germline trimming cut 4 bases from V and 4 bases from J; bases unmatched to any gene: 5. Germline values: CDR1 SNHLY, CDR2 FYNNEI. CDR3 length: 16 amino acids. CDR3 in amino acids: CASSGVAGGVTGELFF. For the CDR3, the DNA is TGTGCCAGCAGTGGAGTAGCGGGAGGGGTCACCGGGGAGCTGTTTTTT.

The rearrangement links TRBV7-9 to TRBJ2-4, with D perhaps matching TRBD1 (7 bases). This CDR3 comprises 16 residues. The germline CDR1 and CDR2 sequences are SEHNR and FQNEAQ (reference sequence). With 5 bases removed from V and 0 bases from J, the gap between germline ends came to 14 bases. The chain's CDR3 is CASSPRQGGAKNIQYF. In DNA form, the CDR3 reads TGTGCCAGCAGCCCTAGACAGGGAGGAGCCAAAAACATTCAGTACTTC.

The V gene is TRBV29-1, the J gene TRBJ2-7, with 12 bases fitting TRBD2. The length of the CDR3 is 13 residues. The V segment lost 6 bases and the J segment 2 bases; nucleotides outside the gene matches: 2. Germline assignment: CDR1 SQVTM and CDR2 ANQGSEA. The CDR3 region has the DNA TGCAGCGTCTGGACTAGCGGGACCTACGAGCAGTACTTC. Protein product: CSVWTSGTYEQYF.

The rearrangement links TRBV29-1 to TRBJ1-1, with TRBD1 matching over 7 bases. This CDR3 is built from 12 residues. V shed 6 bases, J shed 4 bases, and the junction held 5 bases outside the gene matches. CDR1 is SQVTM and CDR2 is ANQGSEA in the germline V gene. The CDR3 loop is CSVQSGGTEAFF. The CDR3 nucleotides read TGCAGCGTGCAATCAGGGGGCACTGAAGCTTTCTTT.

This sequence joins TRBV7-9 and TRBJ2-3, with D tentatively TRBD1 (5 bases). Trimming took 4 bases from V and 2 from J, leaving 13 bases between them. This CDR3 has 15 amino acids. Germline assignment: CDR1 SEHNR and CDR2 FQNEAQ (reference sequence). The CDR3 region is CASSSDIGHTDTQYF. The DNA of the CDR3 is TGTGCCAGCAGCTCTGACATTGGACACACAGATACGCAGTATTTT.

The V and J genes are TRBV2 and TRBJ2-1; tentative D call: TRBD1 (6 bases). The CDR3 loop spans 14 amino acids. V was clipped by 2 bases and J by 7 bases, with 12 bases between them. Germline lookup yields CDR1 SNHLY and CDR2 FYNNEI. The CDR3: CASSEQGLTNEQFF. The DNA for the CDR3 is TGTGCCAGCAGTGAACAGGGGTTGACGAATGAGCAGTTCTTC.

This sequence joins TRBV2 and TRBJ1-5, with 7 bases matching TRBD1. The germline gives CDR1 SNHLY, CDR2 FYNNEI. This CDR3 region has 14 residues. Losses at the gene ends were 6 bases for V and 4 bases for J; bases not matched to a gene: 6. The CDR3 region is CASRGTALNQPQHF. CDR3 coding DNA: TGTGCCAGCAGGGGGACAGCTTTGAATCAGCCCCAGCATTTT. The full variable domain, completed using reference TRBV2 and TRBJ1-5, is EPEVTQTPSHQVTQMGQEVILRCVPISNHLYFYWYRQILGQKVEFLVSFYNNEISEKSEIFDDQFSVERPDGSNFTLKIRSTKLEDSAMYFCASRGTALNQPQHFGDGTRLSIL.

The V call is TRBV18, the J call TRBJ1-3; 10 bases align to TRBD1. The length of the CDR3 is 15 residues. The V gene's germline CDR1 is KGHSH and CDR2 LQKENI. V was pared by 4 bases and J by 8 bases, with 8 bases of the junction left unmatched. CDR3 loop: CASSLSTGGQDTIYF. CDR3 in DNA: TGTGCCAGCTCACTATCGACAGGGGGCCAGGACACCATATATTTT.

V is TRBV27 and J is TRBJ2-1; 9 bases line up with TRBD1. J gave up 5 bases and V 1 base, and 3 bases lay outside the gene matches. The germline V gene encodes CDR1 MNHEY and CDR2 SMNVEV (reference sequence). The CDR3 is made up of 15 amino acids. For the CDR3, the DNA is TGTGCCAGCAGTTTATTGGGACAGGGTGACAATGAGCAGTTCTTC. Translating it yields CASSLLGQGDNEQFF.